This T cell receptor (beta chain) is drawn from a study of CD8 T cells in ankylosing spondylitis. General study findings and limits: There was reportedly significant enrichment of clones that were disease-linked in matched ankylosing spondylitis synovial fluid. Blood from ankylosing spondylitis patients appeared to carry a characteristic roughly 8-variant TCR beta motif.

Trimming pared 5 bases from V and 1 base from J, leaving 17 bases between. The germline gives CDR1 PRHDT, CDR2 FYEKMQ (reference sequence). This CDR3 spans 17 amino acids. This clonotype turned up a few times. Its antigen is still unknown. Each CDR3 protein is one row after TCRdb ran MiXCR on the 5' RACE reads. The sample carries over 150,000 distinct CDR3 sequences, about 13% recorded once. This TCR derives from a male donor with ankylosing spondylitis or in good health (not recorded which). Material: blood, either unsorted or a sorted T cell fraction (not recorded which). The chain has TRBV13 and TRBJ2-2; a possible D gene is TRBD2 (6 bases). CDR3: CASSPSRDLLNTGELFF. CDR3 nucleotide sequence: TGTGCCAGCAGCCCGTCTAGGGACTTATTGAACACCGGGGAGCTGTTTTTT.